Below, 4 T cell receptor beta chains from the same sample are listed, as sequenced in a study of T cell responses to AZD1222 COVID-19 vaccine. Some clones are missing from TCRdb's copy, which holds only in-frame ones; the method was immunoSEQ multiplex PCR. Here the sample spans approximately 100,000 clones, approximately 90% being singletons. The specimen comprised peripheral blood, sampled on day 0 of AZD1222 vaccination. The receptors shown here come from an adult in good health.

The chain combines TRBV7-2 with TRBJ2-5; 12 bases map to TRBD2. V was pared by 5 bases and J by 5 bases, with 6 bases of the junction left unmatched. The CDR3 spans 15 residues. CDR1 is SGHTA, CDR2 FQGNSA, per germline. In DNA form, the CDR3 reads TGTGCCAGCAGCCAGGGGGGACTAGCGGGCGAGACCCAGTACTTC. It translates to CASSQGGLAGETQYF. Based on the CDR3 plus reference TRBV7-2 and TRBJ2-5, the full variable domain is GAGVSQSPSNKVTEKGKDVELRCDPISGHTALYWYRQSLGQGLEFLIYFQGNSAPDKSGLPSDRFSAERTGGSVSTLTIQRTQQEDSAVYLCASSQGGLAGETQYFGPGTRLLVL.

The rearrangement uses TRBV5-1 and TRBJ1-4; D is perhaps TRBD1 (6 bases). V was shortened by 2 bases and J by 1 base, with 6 bases between the two germline ends. This CDR3 contains 14 residues. CDR1 is SGHRS, CDR2 YFSETQ, per germline. The CDR3: CASSLQGTNEKLFF. The CDR3 region has the DNA TGCGCCAGCAGCTTACAGGGAACTAATGAAAAACTGTTTTTT.

The J gene is TRBJ1-2, the V gene TRBV28; 9 bases line up with TRBD1. The CDR3 consists of 15 residues. J lost 5 bases, V lost 5 bases, and 9 bases had no gene match. Germline V gene lookup returns CDR1 MDHEN and CDR2 SYDVKM. The DNA of the CDR3 is TGTGCCAGCAGTCCCGGACAGGGGATTGAGTATGGCTACACCTTC. This encodes CASSPGQGIEYGYTF.

This clone came up once. The CDR3 is CASSPQGRGNEQFF. Here the CDR3 DNA reads TGTGCCAGCAGTCCCCAAGGGAGGGGCAATGAGCAGTTCTTC. This rearrangement joins TRBV25-1 to TRBJ2-1; TRBD2 matches 7 bases. The J segment lost 6 bases and the V segment lost 5 bases, leaving 7 bases of the junction unmatched. This CDR3 comprises 14 residues. CDR1 MGHDK and CDR2 SYGVNS come from the germline V gene.